The clone carrying this TCR beta chain was seen many times. The data belong to a study of T-cell reconstitution after alpha-beta-depleted transplantation in children. Unique molecular identifiers were incorporated when the TCRbeta library was constructed. MiXCR was run by TCRdb on the PCR reads, yielding one entry per CDR3 protein. This sample has roughly 200,000 distinct CDR3 sequences, with around 8.4% found just once. Source: PBMCs, mostly from graft donor cells, taken 360 days after TCRalphabeta/CD19-depleted stem cell transplant. The origin of this receptor is a male patient aged 2-10 years who had a stem cell transplant for acute myeloid leukemia, so the T cells may come from the graft donor.

DNA of the CDR3: TGCAGTGCTAGCGGGTACGGGAGCTCCTACGAGCAGTACTTC. This sequence encodes CSASGYGSSYEQYF. V and J are TRBV20-1 and TRBJ2-7; tentatively, D is TRBD2 (6 bases). Trimming took 3 bases from V and 0 from J, leaving 12 bases between them. The CDR3 runs to 14 residues. The germline gives CDR1 DFQATT, CDR2 SNEGSKA (reference sequence).